The table lists the clone carrying this TCR beta chain with a few counts. V lost 0 bases, J lost 2 bases, and 4 bases lay in between. CDR1 and CDR2 (germline): MDHEN, SYDVKM. The CDR3 covers 13 residues. This entry is derived from a study of blood T cell repertoires in COVID-19. Libraries were prepared by immunoSEQ multiplex PCR; TCRdb keeps only in-frame clonotypes and omits some of them. The data contain approximately 210,000 clones, over 80% of them seen just once; the ten biggest clones take up approximately 5.4%. This chain joins TRBV28 and TRBJ1-2; D uncertain. The receptor comes from a human donor in a cohort sampled during active COVID-19. The sample was peripheral blood. This CDR3 reads CASSLWSNYGYTF. The CDR3 DNA is TGTGCCAGCAGTTTATGGTCGAACTATGGCTACACCTTC.